Presented here are 26 T cell receptor beta chains from one specimen sequenced in a study of early T cells in non-severe SARS-CoV-2 infection. One entry per CDR3 protein, called by TCRdb with MiXCR from the 5' RACE reads. This table holds approximately 69,000 distinct CDR3 sequences, approximately 13% found once. The starting material was whole blood, obtained at baseline. The source of these receptors is an adult who was a healthcare worker with PCR-confirmed SARS-CoV-2 infection or an uninfected control (not recorded which).

This clonotype has a count of ten or more. The rearrangement joins TRBV16 to TRBJ2-7; TRBD1 agrees at 8 bases. V trimming: 0 bases; J trimming: 3 bases; junction bases outside the gene matches: 13. The CDR3 length is 18 residues. CDR1 and CDR2 from the germline V gene are KGHSY and FQNENV. The DNA for the CDR3 is TGTGCCAGCAGCCAATCCGGACAGGGATTGTCCTTTAACTACGAGCAGTACTTC. It is translated as CASSQSGQGLSFNYEQYF.

Only a few counts were recorded for this clonotype. The V gene is TRBV7-2, the J gene TRBJ1-2; 7 bases fit TRBD1. V lost 5 bases, J lost 3 bases, and 6 bases stayed unmatched. The CDR3 is made up of 14 amino acids. CDR1 SGHTA and CDR2 FQGNSA come from the germline V gene. The CDR3 DNA sequence: TGTGCCAGCAGCCGGACAGGCTCTTACTATGGCTACACCTTC. Residues: CASSRTGSYYGYTF.

This clonotype occurred many times. This chain connects TRBV11-2 to TRBJ2-1, with 15 bases fitting TRBD2. The CDR3 consists of 18 residues. Trimming cost V 6 bases and J 0 bases; bases outside gene matches: 6. Germline loops: CDR1 SGHAT, CDR2 FQNNGV. CDR3 residues: CASRPGTSGGSSYNEQFF. Written as DNA, the CDR3 is TGTGCCAGCAGGCCCGGGACTAGCGGGGGGAGCTCCTACAATGAGCAGTTCTTC.

This clonotype has just a few counts. The chain has TRBV7-4 and TRBJ2-7; D ambiguous. V was shortened by 0 bases and J by 2 bases, with 14 bases between the two germline ends. Germline CDR1 reads SGHVT; CDR2 reads SQSDAQ. The CDR3 covers 16 residues. As DNA, the CDR3 is TGTGCCAGCAGCTTAGCGCGAGGCCGAGACACCTACGAGCAGTACTTC. Residues: CASSLARGRDTYEQYF.

This clonotype has a count of ten or more. This chain connects TRBV27 to TRBJ2-3; D unresolved. Germline CDR1 reads MNHEY; CDR2 reads SMNVEV (reference sequence). This CDR3 comprises 14 residues. V was pared by 5 bases and J by 7 bases, with 16 bases between. The CDR3 protein is CASSPHGASYTQYF. In nucleotides, the CDR3 is TGTGCCAGCAGTCCGCACGGAGCTTCCTATACGCAGTATTTT.

This clonotype was counted only a few times. The rearrangement uses TRBV5-1 and TRBJ1-1; unclear D gene. V lost 0 bases, J lost 1 base, and 16 bases lay in between. CDR1 is SGHRS and CDR2 is YFSETQ in the germline V gene. This CDR3 spans 17 amino acids. CDR3 nucleotides: TGCGCCAGCAGCTTGGAGGTCTTCCCGGGTAGGAACACTGAAGCTTTCTTT. Protein: CASSLEVFPGRNTEAFF.

This clonotype has more than one count but fewer than ten. V is TRBV28 and J is TRBJ2-7, with 8 positions matching TRBD1. Looked up from germline, CDR1 is MDHEN and CDR2 is SYDVKM. J was trimmed by 2 bases and V by 6 bases; bases with no gene match: 6. The CDR3 extends over 14 amino acids. In nucleotides, the CDR3 is TGTGCCAGCAGCCCGCCGGACAGGGCCTACGAGCAGTACTTC. As protein: CASSPPDRAYEQYF.

This clonotype was found many times. The chain uses TRBV6-1 and TRBJ2-7; 12 positions match TRBD2. The length of the CDR3 is 18 residues. Trimming removed 5 bases from V and 4 bases from J; junction bases left unmatched: 15. The germline V gene encodes CDR1 MNHNS and CDR2 SASEGT. DNA for the CDR3: TGTGCCAGCAGTACTCGACTAGCGGGGGCCCGGTCGGGTTACGAGCAGTACTTC. Protein sequence: CASSTRLAGARSGYEQYF.

The chain employs TRBV12-3 or TRBV12-4 and TRBJ2-3; D is unresolved. V was shortened by 7 bases and J by 0 bases, with 20 bases between the two germline ends. The CDR3 runs 17 residues. This chain's CDR3 is CASTAHRAGPSTDTQYF. CDR3 sequence (DNA): TGTGCCAGCACCGCACACCGGGCAGGCCCAAGCACAGATACGCAGTATTTT.

This clonotype was seen more than once but under ten times. This sequence joins TRBV6-5 and TRBJ2-7, with TRBD1 matching over 9 bases. Germline V lookup: CDR1 MNHEY, CDR2 SVGAGI. The ends lost 1 base at V and 6 bases at J; junction bases unmatched: 4. This CDR3 is 14 amino acids long. As DNA, the CDR3 is TGTGCCAGCAGTTACTTCACAGGGGGCGTCGAGCAGTACTTC. This translates into CASSYFTGGVEQYF.

By share of the sample, this clonotype is medium-sized (0.01 to 0.1%). The chain couples TRBV20-1 to TRBJ2-7; 7 bases map to TRBD1. J was trimmed by 0 bases and V by 0 bases; bases with no gene match: 5. This CDR3 region has 15 residues. CDR1 and CDR2 from the germline V gene are DFQATT and SNEGSKA (reference sequence). In DNA, the CDR3 is TGCAGTGCTAGAGAAAGGGGGCGAGGCTCCTACGAGCAGTACTTC. This encodes CSARERGRGSYEQYF.

This clonotype showed up many times. The CDR3 protein is CASSQTIGHESYEQYF. Written as DNA, the CDR3 is TGTGCCAGCAGCCAGACAATAGGACACGAGTCCTACGAGCAGTACTTC. The J gene is TRBJ2-7, the V gene TRBV25-1; perhaps TRBD1 as D (5 bases). Germline lookup yields CDR1 MGHDK and CDR2 SYGVNS. CDR3 size: 16 residues. Trimming took 6 bases from V and 1 from J, leaving 19 bases between them.

This clonotype turned up a few times. This rearrangement joins TRBV18 to TRBJ1-1, with 8 bases aligning to TRBD1. Per the germline V gene, CDR1 is KGHSH and CDR2 is LQKENI. After removal of 3 bases from V and 7 bases from J, the junction contained 31 bases not matched to a gene. CDR3 size: 22 residues. The CDR3 reads CASSPSVIWRGDRDRKKGEAFF. CDR3 sequence (DNA): TGTGCCAGCTCACCCAGCGTAATCTGGCGGGGGGACCGGGACAGGAAAAAAGGTGAAGCTTTCTTT.

The rearrangement links TRBV27 to TRBJ2-5; D unclear. CDR3 size: 13 residues. Germline V gene sequence: CDR1 MNHEY, CDR2 SMNVEV (reference sequence). V was pared by 1 base and J by 4 bases, with 7 bases between. DNA for the CDR3: TGTGCCAGCAGTTTATTGGGTCGAGAGACCCAGTACTTC. Translating gives CASSLLGRETQYF.

The sample holds many counts of this clonotype. The chain carries TRBV4-1 and TRBJ1-4, with no clear D. The CDR3 totals 17 residues. CDR1 and CDR2 (germline): MGHRA, YSYEKL. V was trimmed by 5 bases and J by 0 bases, leaving 16 bases between them. For the CDR3, the DNA is TGCGCCAGCAGCTCCCCTGGGTTGCCTACAACTAATGAAAAACTGTTTTTT. It specifies CASSSPGLPTTNEKLFF.

This clonotype was observed many times. The CDR3, as DNA: TGTGCCAGCAGCTTAATGTGGCAGCGGGGAGCCGGAGAGCAGTACTTC. It yields the protein CASSLMWQRGAGEQYF. This sequence joins TRBV7-2 and TRBJ2-7; 7 bases are a match to TRBD2. CDR3 length equals 16 residues. Germline CDR1 SGHTA, CDR2 FQGNSA. After removal of 2 bases from V and 7 bases from J, the junction contained 14 bases not matched to a gene.

The chain links TRBV5-6 to TRBJ1-5; no definite D call. CDR1 and CDR2 (germline): SGHDT, YYEEEE. The CDR3 runs 15 residues. V lost 4 bases, J lost 0 bases, and 11 bases lay in between. For the CDR3, the DNA is TGTGCCAGCAGCCTCGGGAGGGTTAGCAATCAGCCCCAGCATTTT. Its translation: CASSLGRVSNQPQHF.

In this sample, this clonotype turned up once. This sequence joins TRBV5-1 and TRBJ2-1; the D is unclear. Trimming shortened V by 5 bases and J by 7 bases, and 13 bases separated the two germline ends. CDR3 length equals 13 residues. Per the germline V gene, CDR1 is SGHRS and CDR2 is YFSETQ. CDR3 region: CASRDTLDNEQFF. The DNA of the CDR3 is TGCGCCAGCAGGGATACCCTCGATAATGAGCAGTTCTTC.

The V and J genes are TRBV27 and TRBJ2-3; no firm D call. The V gene lost 1 base and the J gene lost 0 bases, with 17 bases spanning the gap. The germline V gene has CDR1 MNHEY and CDR2 SMNVEV (reference sequence). The CDR3 totals 18 residues. CDR3 sequence: CASSLCPSVVWSTDTQYF. Written as DNA, the CDR3 is TGTGCCAGCAGTTTATGCCCCTCAGTGGTATGGAGCACAGATACGCAGTATTTT.

V is TRBV7-9 and J is TRBJ2-1; the D is unclear. Trimming removed 2 bases at V and 6 bases at J, with 11 bases between. CDR3 length: 14 amino acids. Germline CDR1 and CDR2: SEHNR and FQNEAQ (reference sequence). The CDR3 loop is CASSLWRVGNEQFF. The CDR3 bases are TGTGCCAGCAGCTTATGGCGAGTGGGCAATGAGCAGTTCTTC.

This clonotype has a handful of counts. The rearrangement joins TRBV28 to TRBJ1-6; no reliable D call. Germline V gene data show CDR1 as MDHEN and CDR2 as SYDVKM. Deletions cut 8 bases from V and 0 bases from J, with 11 bases between. This CDR3 has 15 residues. The CDR3 sequence is CASESPSSYNSPLHF. The CDR3 nucleotides read TGTGCCAGCGAGTCCCCAAGCTCCTATAATTCACCCCTCCACTTT.

This clonotype was seen repeatedly, ten times or more. This chain joins TRBV28 and TRBJ2-1, with 11 bases fitting TRBD2. CDR3 length equals 16 residues. V lost 6 bases to trimming and J lost 5 bases; unmatched junction nucleotides: 9. Germline CDR1 and CDR2: MDHEN and SYDVKM. The CDR3 nucleotides read TGTGCCAGCAGCATTATAACTAGCGGGGGTAACAATGAGCAGTTCTTC. This gives the protein CASSIITSGGNNEQFF.

This chain joins TRBV28 and TRBJ2-5, with 8 bases identical to TRBD2. V lost 3 bases, J lost 2 bases, and 5 bases stayed unmatched. The CDR3 contains 15 residues. From germline, CDR1 is MDHEN and CDR2 SYDVKM. This chain's CDR3 is CASSFTTSAQETQYF. The CDR3 DNA sequence: TGTGCCAGCAGTTTCACGACTAGCGCACAAGAGACCCAGTACTTC.

The chain employs TRBV14 and TRBJ2-1; no clear D gene. The CDR3 consists of 15 residues. Germline lookup yields CDR1 SGHDN and CDR2 FVKESK. Between the trimmed V and J ends, which lost 4 bases and 2 bases, there was a span of 12 bases. As DNA, the CDR3 is TGTGCCAGCAGCCTAGTCCTAGTCGCCTACAATGAGCAGTTCTTC. Translation gives CASSLVLVAYNEQFF. The entire variable domain, with the rest obtained from reference TRBV14 and TRBJ2-1, is as follows: EAGVTQFPSHSVIEKGQTVTLRCDPISGHDNLYWYRRVMGKEIKFLLHFVKESKQDESGMPNNRFLAERTGGTYSTLKVQPAELEDSGVYFCASSLVLVAYNEQFFGPGTRLTVL.

Many counts were recorded for this clonotype. V usage is TRBV28 and J usage is TRBJ2-1, with 9 bases aligning to TRBD2. After removal of 6 bases from V and 4 bases from J, the junction contained 4 bases not matched to a gene. The CDR3 covers 14 residues. CDR1 and CDR2 (germline): MDHEN, SYDVKM. The CDR3 protein is CASRTSGIYNEQFF. The CDR3 bases are TGTGCCAGCAGGACTAGCGGAATTTACAATGAGCAGTTCTTC.

This chain uses TRBV11-2 with TRBJ2-3, with D unclear. V gave up 7 bases and J gave up 1 base, with 24 bases separating them. This CDR3 has 18 residues. Germline V gives CDR1 SGHAT, CDR2 FQNNGV. The CDR3 sequence is CASTRSPGTPKGTDTQYF. The DNA of the CDR3 is TGTGCCAGCACCAGATCTCCGGGCACCCCGAAGGGCACAGATACGCAGTATTTT.